This is a list of T cell receptor beta chains from one sample in a study of shared clonotypes between healthy human individuals. Clones were read by immunoSEQ multiplex PCR, and TCRdb kept only the in-frame ones, dropping some. The table includes 1,500,000 or so clones, around 97% detected once. The sample comprised naive CD4+ T cells sorted from blood. These receptors all come from a man aged 30 to 45 in good health. The CDR3 runs from the conserved cysteine through the conserved F or W. The D gene is left open where the match is weak. A clone size is listed for some rows: how often the clone was seen (once, few, many), or a class if it is expanded.

D gene,J gene,clone size,V gene,CDR3 DNA,CDR3 protein
TRBD2,TRBJ2-7,.,TRBV5-4,TGTGCCAGCAGCGAAAGCCTAGCGGGAGGGCCGCAGTACTTC,CASSESLAGGPQYF
TRBD1,TRBJ1-2,.,TRBV7-2,TGTGCCAGCAGCCATAGACAGGGAAACTGGGGCTACACCTTC,CASSHRQGNWGYTF
TRBD2,TRBJ2-7,.,TRBV7-9,TGTGCCAGCACCTTTAAGGTGTCGGGGCGGGAGGGGACGTCCTACGAGCAGTACTTC,CASTFKVSGREGTSYEQYF
TRBD2,TRBJ2-2,.,TRBV7-2,TGTGCCAGCAGCGTAGCGGGGACCGGGGAGCTGTTTTTT,CASSVAGTGELFF
.,TRBJ2-1,.,TRBV28,TGTGCCAGCACTACAGGAATCTACAATGAGCAGTTCTTC,CASTTGIYNEQFF
.,TRBJ1-2,.,TRBV5-6,TGTGCCAGCAGCCTTAACAGGAGTGCCTATGGCTACACCTTC,CASSLNRSAYGYTF
TRBD1,TRBJ2-7,.,TRBV9,TGTGCCAGCAGCCCCCAAGTGGGACAGGTCCACGAGCAGTACTTC,CASSPQVGQVHEQYF
TRBD1,TRBJ2-2,.,TRBV5-1,TGCGCCAGCAGCTTGGAACCACAGGGGTACACCGGGGAGCTGTTTTTT,CASSLEPQGYTGELFF
TRBD2,TRBJ2-1,.,TRBV5-5,TGTGCCAGCACCGGTAGCGGGAGAGCTTACAATGAGCAGTTCTTC,CASTGSGRAYNEQFF
.,TRBJ2-1,.,TRBV19,TGTGCCAGTAGTATAGATAGGGAGAATGAGCAGTTCTTC,CASSIDRENEQFF
.,TRBJ2-7,.,TRBV30,TGTGCCTGGGCCACCGGGCCGTACGAGCAGTACTTC,CAWATGPYEQYF
.,TRBJ2-3,.,TRBV5-1,TGCGCCAGCAGCTTGGAGTTTCCAGATACGAAGTATTTT,CASSLEFPDTKYF
TRBD1,TRBJ1-2,few,TRBV5-4,TGTGCCAGCAGCTTGGAGGTAGGGGGCAATGGCTACACCTTC,CASSLEVGGNGYTF
TRBD2,TRBJ2-1,.,TRBV7-9,TGTGCCAGCGTGAGACTAGCGGGAGGCAATGAGCAGTTCTTC,CASVRLAGGNEQFF
TRBD1,TRBJ2-6,.,TRBV9,TGTGCCAGCAGCGGTCGGGGACAGGGGGCGCTTGGGGCCAACGTCCTGACTTTC,CASSGRGQGALGANVLTF
TRBD2,TRBJ2-1,.,TRBV9,TGTGCCAGCAGCACGGGCGAAACGGGACTAGCGGGATGGTGCCAGTTCTTC,CASSTGETGLAGWCQFF
TRBD1,TRBJ2-3,.,TRBV7-2,TGTGCCAGCAGCTTAAAGAGGGGCAGGGGGCTAAGCACAGATACGCAGTATTTT,CASSLKRGRGLSTDTQYF
.,TRBJ1-2,.,TRBV28,TGTGCCAGCAGTTCCCCGAGGAGCACAGCTAACTATGGCTACACCTTC,CASSSPRSTANYGYTF
.,TRBJ2-5,.,TRBV19,TGTGCCAGTAGTATAGCCGGGACATCCCAAGAGACCCAGTACTTC,CASSIAGTSQETQYF
TRBD1,TRBJ1-2,once,TRBV10-3,TGTGCCACCGGGGGGACAGAAAGCTTGGGAGGCTACACCTTC,CATGGTESLGGYTF
.,TRBJ2-2,once,TRBV28,TGTGCCAGTAGGAACAGGGCACAAGTCTGGGACACCGGGGAGCTGTTTTTT,CASRNRAQVWDTGELFF
.,TRBJ1-1,.,TRBV6-5,TGTGCCAGCCCCCAGGAAGTAGCTTTCTTT,CASPQEVAFF
TRBD2,TRBJ2-1,once,TRBV4-1,TGCGCCAGCAGCCAAGATTCGGGGACTAGCTTGTCGTTTACATCCGATGAGCAGTTCTTC,CASSQDSGTSLSFTSDEQFF
.,TRBJ1-2,.,TRBV2,TGTGCCAGCAGTGGGGACACGAGACCTGGCTACACCTTC,CASSGDTRPGYTF
TRBD1,TRBJ1-5,.,TRBV7-2,TGTGCCAGCAGCTTACAATTACAGGGGACCCAGCCCCAGCATTTT,CASSLQLQGTQPQHF
TRBD1,TRBJ2-7,.,TRBV10-3,TGTGCCATCAGTGAGACCAGGCCGGGACAGGCGTACTTC,CAISETRPGQAYF
.,TRBJ2-3,.,TRBV28,TGTGCCAGCAGTTTAAAACAGACTATCATCAGGACAGATACGCAGTATTTT,CASSLKQTIIRTDTQYF
.,TRBJ2-3,.,TRBV19,TGTGCCAGCGCGCGGGGGCTAGGGACAGATACGCAGTATTTT,CASARGLGTDTQYF
TRBD1,TRBJ1-2,once,TRBV10-3,TGTGCCATCAAAGACAGGGGCGAGGGCTACACCTTC,CAIKDRGEGYTF
TRBD1,TRBJ1-1,.,TRBV7-9,TGTGCCAGCAGCTTAGGAGGGGGCGGGAGTGAAGCTTTCTTT,CASSLGGGGSEAFF
.,TRBJ2-1,.,TRBV7-8,TGTGCCACCGGAGTAGATGAGCAGTTCTTC,CATGVDEQFF
TRBD2,TRBJ2-2,.,TRBV5-1,TGCGCCAGCAGCGACGGGACTAGCGGGAAGACCGGGGAGCTGTTTTTT,CASSDGTSGKTGELFF
.,TRBJ2-1,.,TRBV7-8,TGTGCCAGCACCAGCGGCTCCTACAATGAGCAGTTCTTC,CASTSGSYNEQFF
TRBD1,TRBJ1-2,.,TRBV28,TGTGCCAGCAGAACCAGGACAGGACTATATGGCTACACCTTC,CASRTRTGLYGYTF
.,TRBJ1-2,.,TRBV6-5,TGTGCCAGCAGTCGCACTCAGAGAAACTATGGCTACACCTTC,CASSRTQRNYGYTF
.,TRBJ1-5,.,TRBV7-2,TGTGCCAGCAGCCAAGGGGAGAGAAATCAGCCCCAGCATTTT,CASSQGERNQPQHF
.,TRBJ1-5,few,TRBV27,TGTGCCAGCAGTCGGACAGTGACAGCGCAGCCCCAGCATTTT,CASSRTVTAQPQHF